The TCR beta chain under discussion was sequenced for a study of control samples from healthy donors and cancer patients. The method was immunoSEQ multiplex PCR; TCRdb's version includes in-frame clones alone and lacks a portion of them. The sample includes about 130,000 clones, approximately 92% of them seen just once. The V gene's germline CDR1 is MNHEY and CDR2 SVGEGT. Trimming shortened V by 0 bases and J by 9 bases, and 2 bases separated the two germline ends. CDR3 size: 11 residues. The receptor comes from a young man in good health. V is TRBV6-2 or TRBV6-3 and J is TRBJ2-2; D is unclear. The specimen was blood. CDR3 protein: CASSYSWELFF. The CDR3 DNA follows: TGTGCCAGCAGTTACTCTTGGGAGCTGTTTTTT.